Detailed here is one T cell receptor (beta chain). The data derive from a study of PD-L1 blockade in urothelial cancer. Study as a whole: Individuals in the cohort had been given 0 to 3 earlier chemotherapy regimens. Median T cell yield per blood sample was about 140,000 cells. Samples of blood were analyzed 3 weeks (second dose) and 6 weeks after treatment start.

Assay: immunoSEQ multiplex PCR; the TCRdb copy retains only in-frame clones and omits some. The sample lists approximately 110,000 clones; around 85% were seen once. The CDR3 is made up of 15 amino acids. Germline trimming cut 1 base from V and 3 bases from J; bases unmatched to any gene: 3. From germline, CDR1 is SGHRS and CDR2 YFSETQ. The sequence was collected from a man between 50 and 59 years old with urothelial cancer. This sequence joins TRBV5-1 and TRBJ2-1, with 8 bases aligning to TRBD2. The source was PBMCs, collected around atezolizumab (anti-PD-L1) treatment. The CDR3 coding sequence is TGCGCCAGCAGCTTGATCACTAGCGGCTACAATGAGCAGTTCTTC. Translation gives CASSLITSGYNEQFF.